This T cell receptor beta chain comes out of a study of T cell repertoires in cytomegalovirus infection. TCRdb re-called the reads through MiXCR, storing one row per CDR3 protein. The sample carries fewer than 1,000,000 distinct CDR3 sequences, roughly 30% recorded once. Germline CDR1 and CDR2: DFQATT and SNEGSKA (reference sequence). With 3 bases removed from V and 1 base from J, the gap between germline ends came to 15 bases. The CDR3 is 15 residues long. Remarks on this clonotype: Its antigen is still unknown.

This sample comprised cultured CD8+ T cells from PBMCs, obtained from culture after CMV antigen stimulation. The clonotype comes from a human donor in good health (CMV status not recorded). Some clones in this sample may be carry-over from other donors' samples. The rearrangement uses TRBV20-1 and TRBJ2-5, with D perhaps assigned TRBD1 or TRBD2 (6 bases each). The CDR3 DNA follows: TGCAGTGCTAGGGAGGGGGTTTTCCTCCAAGAGACCCAGTACTTC. Translation: CSAREGVFLQETQYF.